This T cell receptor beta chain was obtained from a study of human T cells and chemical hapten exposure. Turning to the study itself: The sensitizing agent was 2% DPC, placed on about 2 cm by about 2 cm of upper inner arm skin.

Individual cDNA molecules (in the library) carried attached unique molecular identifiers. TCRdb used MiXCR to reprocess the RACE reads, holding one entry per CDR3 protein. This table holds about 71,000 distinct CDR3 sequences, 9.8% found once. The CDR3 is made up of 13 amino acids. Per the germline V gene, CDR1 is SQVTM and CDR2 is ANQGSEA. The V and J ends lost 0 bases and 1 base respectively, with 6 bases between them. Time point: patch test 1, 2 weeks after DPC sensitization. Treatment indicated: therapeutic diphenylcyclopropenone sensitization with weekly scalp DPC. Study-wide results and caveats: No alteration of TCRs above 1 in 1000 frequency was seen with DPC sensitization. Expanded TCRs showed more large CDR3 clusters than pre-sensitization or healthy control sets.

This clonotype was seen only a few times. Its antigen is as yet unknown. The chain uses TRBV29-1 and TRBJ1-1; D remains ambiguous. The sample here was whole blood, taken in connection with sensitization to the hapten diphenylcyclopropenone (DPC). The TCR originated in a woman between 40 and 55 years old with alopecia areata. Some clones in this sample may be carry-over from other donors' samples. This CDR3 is CSVEDMRNTEAFF. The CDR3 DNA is TGCAGCGTTGAAGATATGAGGAACACTGAAGCTTTCTTT.